This TCR beta chain appears in the sequencing data of a study of blood T cell repertoires in COVID-19 (TCRdb year 2020). Turning to the overall study: Samples from collaborators originated in the United States, Italy and Spain and spanned both the acute and convalescent phases of COVID-19. Subjects who had been exposed to COVID-19, were actively infected with it, or had recovered from it provided the deeply sampled blood TCRbeta repertoires that made up the dataset. The material from the prospective study consisted of cDNA or gDNA derived from T cells, B-cell-depleted T cells, or PBMCs. A freely available public database, intended as a resource for researchers studying the immune response to SARS-CoV-2, is where the repertoires were released. Where available, HLA class I and class II types were taken from metadata supplied by the sample provider and were not determined by assay-based typing. Sample metadata almost always included a de-identified subject ID, COVID-19 status, age in years and sex. The samples were drawn from two sources: the first 160 participants of the ongoing ImmuneRACE study, and 950 to 1,500 subjects contributed by 6 global collaborators. Broader findings and caveats from the paper: The amount of clinical and demographic metadata varied by source and participant and was provided uncurated.

Collaborating institutions collected whole blood in K2EDTA tubes following their own protocols. For TCRbeta analysis, collaborators shipped samples as frozen whole blood, isolated PBMCs, or DNA extracted from either of those sample types. TCRbeta CDR3 regions were amplified from genomic DNA using the immunoSEQ Assay, a bias-controlled multiplex PCR. Regarding the original processing steps: Within the assay, amplification of reference gene primers was used to estimate how many nucleated cells each sample contained. To quantify the absolute abundance of each unique TCRbeta CDR3 rearrangement, sequence reads were collapsed and filtered. Productive Simpson clonality was computed per sample as the square root of Simpson's diversity index over productive rearrangements. TCRdb took over this immuneACCESS table, retaining in-frame rearrangements with V and J assigned. Such tables are incomplete; in checked studies, under half of the missing clones stem from an unresolved V gene, and the remainder is unexplained. V and J calls and clone size are those listed in that table; D and trimming were worked out from the DNA. In all, the sample holds tens of thousands of clones, and more than 85% of those were seen once. Jointly, the top ten make up 19% of the sample.

According to the germline V gene, CDR1 reads MNHEY and CDR2 reads SVGAGI. V was cut back by 4 bases and J by 0 bases, leaving a gap of 7 bases between them. From its cysteine to its phenylalanine, the CDR3 spans 14 amino acids. CDR3 DNA only is kept here, 42 bases in frame from base 1. Regarding this clone: No antigen is known for it. No much larger clone exists at a distance of one base, and base qualities are not known.

This clonotype originated in a man aged 45-60 years in a cohort sampled during active COVID-19. Sequencing input: peripheral blood. In this chain, TRBV6-5 is recombined with TRBJ2-4; the D gene is possibly TRBD1, with 5 bases matching. The CDR3 reads as follows: CASSWGVAKNIQYF. The base sequence is TGTGCCAGCAGTTGGGGCGTAGCCAAAAACATTCAGTACTTC.